These T cell receptor beta chains were read from a single sample in a study of neurological immune-mediated disorders. One entry per CDR3 protein, called by TCRdb with MiXCR from the 5' RACE reads. The table shows approximately 50,000 distinct CDR3 sequences, with 5.8% occurring only once. The specimen sequenced was CD4+ T cells from blood. These receptors were collected from a woman aged 18 to 35 with multiple sclerosis. The CDR3 runs from the conserved cysteine through the conserved F or W. Fields, in order: D gene, clone size, J gene, V gene, CDR3 protein, CDR3 DNA. A D gene is named only where the DNA matches it firmly. Expanded clones get a size class; other rows say once, few or many, or leave the size out.

d_call: -; clone_size: few; j_call: TRBJ2-1; v_call: TRBV13; cdr3_aa: CASSLRGNEQFF; cdr3_nt: TGTGCCAGCAGCTTAAGAGGCAATGAGCAGTTCTTC
d_call: TRBD2; clone_size: many; j_call: TRBJ2-1; v_call: TRBV12-3/TRBV12-4; cdr3_aa: CASRAPARGRAYNEQFF; cdr3_nt: TGTGCCAGCAGAGCTCCCGCAAGAGGGAGGGCCTACAATGAGCAGTTCTTC
d_call: -; clone_size: many; j_call: TRBJ2-1; v_call: TRBV3-1; cdr3_aa: CASSHRGQATYNEQFF; cdr3_nt: TGTGCCAGCAGCCATCGTGGACAAGCCACGTACAATGAGCAGTTCTTC
d_call: -; clone_size: many; j_call: TRBJ2-5; v_call: TRBV7-7; cdr3_aa: CASSPQAGKTQYF; cdr3_nt: TGTGCTAGCAGCCCTCAGGCGGGGAAGACCCAGTACTTC
d_call: TRBD2; clone_size: many; j_call: TRBJ2-7; v_call: TRBV9; cdr3_aa: CASSGTSGASYEQYF; cdr3_nt: TGTGCCAGCAGCGGAACTAGCGGGGCCTCCTACGAGCAGTACTTC
d_call: -; clone_size: -; j_call: TRBJ1-1; v_call: TRBV6-6; cdr3_aa: CASSGQPNTEAFF; cdr3_nt: TGTGCCAGCAGTGGACAGCCGAACACTGAAGCTTTCTTT
d_call: -; clone_size: many; j_call: TRBJ1-5; v_call: TRBV5-5; cdr3_aa: CASSWGRELPTYQPQHF; cdr3_nt: TGTGCCAGCAGCTGGGGCAGGGAATTACCTACATATCAGCCCCAGCATTTT
d_call: -; clone_size: many; j_call: TRBJ1-1; v_call: TRBV20-1; cdr3_aa: CSASPTGEAFF; cdr3_nt: TGCAGTGCTTCCCCCACAGGTGAAGCTTTCTTT
d_call: -; clone_size: many; j_call: TRBJ1-1; v_call: TRBV3-1; cdr3_aa: CASSQGHQAFF; cdr3_nt: TGTGCCAGCAGCCAAGGACACCAAGCTTTCTTT
d_call: -; clone_size: many; j_call: TRBJ1-1; v_call: TRBV7-8; cdr3_aa: CASSPANAWGTEAFF; cdr3_nt: TGTGCCAGCAGCCCGGCGAATGCCTGGGGCACTGAAGCTTTCTTT
d_call: TRBD1; clone_size: many; j_call: TRBJ2-5; v_call: TRBV20-1; cdr3_aa: CSADVGQQETQYF; cdr3_nt: TGCAGTGCTGATGTGGGACAGCAAGAGACCCAGTACTTC
d_call: TRBD1; clone_size: many; j_call: TRBJ2-2; v_call: TRBV5-5; cdr3_aa: CASSRTGARDTGELFF; cdr3_nt: TGTGCCAGCAGCCGAACAGGGGCAAGGGACACCGGGGAGCTGTTTTTT
d_call: TRBD1; clone_size: many; j_call: TRBJ1-5; v_call: TRBV20-1; cdr3_aa: CSARRRQGAQPQHF; cdr3_nt: TGCAGTGCTAGACGACGACAGGGGGCTCAGCCCCAGCATTTT
d_call: TRBD1; clone_size: -; j_call: TRBJ2-3; v_call: TRBV9; cdr3_aa: CASSIRQGGSTDTQYF; cdr3_nt: TGTGCCAGCAGCATCCGACAGGGGGGGAGCACAGATACGCAGTATTTT
d_call: -; clone_size: -; j_call: TRBJ1-1; v_call: TRBV3-1; cdr3_aa: CASSRRTEAFF; cdr3_nt: TGTGCCAGCAGCCGGCGGACTGAAGCTTTCTTT
d_call: -; clone_size: many; j_call: TRBJ1-2; v_call: TRBV6-6; cdr3_aa: CASSPDRTTYGYTF; cdr3_nt: TGTGCCAGCAGTCCAGACAGGACCACCTATGGCTACACCTTC
d_call: TRBD1; clone_size: many; j_call: TRBJ1-6; v_call: TRBV10-1; cdr3_aa: CASSVARGEPLHF; cdr3_nt: TGCGCCAGCAGTGTGGCCAGGGGGGAACCCCTCCACTTT
d_call: TRBD2; clone_size: many; j_call: TRBJ2-5; v_call: TRBV5-1; cdr3_aa: CASSSSGAGWHQETQYF; cdr3_nt: TGCGCCAGCAGCTCCTCCGGAGCGGGGTGGCACCAAGAGACCCAGTACTTC
d_call: -; clone_size: few; j_call: TRBJ2-1; v_call: TRBV3-1; cdr3_aa: CASSQGLYNEQFF; cdr3_nt: TGTGCCAGCAGCCAAGGTCTCTACAATGAGCAGTTCTTC
d_call: TRBD2; clone_size: many; j_call: TRBJ2-1; v_call: TRBV5-1; cdr3_aa: CASSPGTSVHNEQFF; cdr3_nt: TGCGCCAGCAGCCCCGGGACTAGCGTCCACAATGAGCAGTTCTTC
d_call: -; clone_size: -; j_call: TRBJ2-7; v_call: TRBV6-1; cdr3_aa: CASRIQDEQYF; cdr3_nt: TGTGCCAGCAGGATACAGGACGAGCAGTACTTC
d_call: -; clone_size: -; j_call: TRBJ1-6; v_call: TRBV28; cdr3_aa: CASSLTGLSYNSPLHF; cdr3_nt: TGTGCCAGCAGTTTAACAGGGCTCTCCTATAATTCACCCCTCCACTTT
d_call: -; clone_size: many; j_call: TRBJ2-1; v_call: TRBV14; cdr3_aa: CASSQGLISYNEQFF; cdr3_nt: TGTGCCAGCAGCCAAGGCTTGATCTCCTACAATGAGCAGTTCTTC
d_call: -; clone_size: few; j_call: TRBJ1-5; v_call: TRBV20-1; cdr3_aa: CSASGLPGANQPQHF; cdr3_nt: TGCAGTGCTTCGGGACTGCCCGGCGCTAATCAGCCCCAGCATTTT
d_call: TRBD1; clone_size: -; j_call: TRBJ2-7; v_call: TRBV5-1; cdr3_aa: CASSLRTGLYEQYF; cdr3_nt: TGCGCCAGCAGCTTGAGGACAGGGCTCTACGAGCAGTACTTC
d_call: TRBD1; clone_size: many; j_call: TRBJ2-5; v_call: TRBV5-5; cdr3_aa: CASSKTGDRLETQYF; cdr3_nt: TGTGCCAGCAGCAAAACAGGGGACCGGTTAGAGACCCAGTACTTC
d_call: TRBD2; clone_size: many; j_call: TRBJ2-5; v_call: TRBV5-1; cdr3_aa: CASSWTSGGIQETQYF; cdr3_nt: TGCGCCAGCAGCTGGACTAGCGGGGGAATCCAAGAGACCCAGTACTTC
d_call: TRBD1; clone_size: many; j_call: TRBJ1-5; v_call: TRBV29-1; cdr3_aa: CSVGGGGGQPQHF; cdr3_nt: TGCAGCGTTGGGGGAGGGGGCGGCCAGCCCCAGCATTTT
d_call: TRBD1; clone_size: many; j_call: TRBJ2-1; v_call: TRBV5-1; cdr3_aa: CASSLDTGGAYNEQFF; cdr3_nt: TGCGCCAGCAGCTTGGATACAGGGGGCGCCTACAATGAGCAGTTCTTC
d_call: -; clone_size: many; j_call: TRBJ1-1; v_call: TRBV5-1; cdr3_aa: CASSLVGRGGNTEAFF; cdr3_nt: TGCGCCAGCAGCTTGGTTGGTCGGGGCGGGAACACTGAAGCTTTCTTT
d_call: -; clone_size: many; j_call: TRBJ1-2; v_call: TRBV7-8; cdr3_aa: CASSLAKGTQYGYTF; cdr3_nt: TGTGCCAGCAGCTTAGCGAAGGGTACCCAGTATGGCTACACCTTC
d_call: -; clone_size: many; j_call: TRBJ2-3; v_call: TRBV6-5; cdr3_aa: CASSYSGRGTRTDTQYF; cdr3_nt: TGTGCCAGCAGTTACTCGGGTAGGGGCACGCGCACAGATACGCAGTATTTT
d_call: TRBD2; clone_size: few; j_call: TRBJ2-2; v_call: TRBV25-1; cdr3_aa: CASTPRPGGSKNTGELFF; cdr3_nt: TGTGCCAGCACTCCACGACCGGGGGGGTCAAAGAACACCGGGGAGCTGTTTTTT
d_call: TRBD1; clone_size: many; j_call: TRBJ1-1; v_call: TRBV20-1; cdr3_aa: CSASTGVNTEAFF; cdr3_nt: TGCAGTGCTAGTACAGGGGTGAACACTGAAGCTTTCTTT
d_call: TRBD2; clone_size: many; j_call: TRBJ2-7; v_call: TRBV12-3/TRBV12-4; cdr3_aa: CASSGGAGGSYEQYF; cdr3_nt: TGTGCCAGCAGTGGAGGAGCGGGGGGATCCTACGAGCAGTACTTC
d_call: TRBD1; clone_size: many; j_call: TRBJ2-6; v_call: TRBV2; cdr3_aa: CASSPGQGNGANVLTF; cdr3_nt: TGTGCCAGCAGTCCGGGACAGGGGAACGGGGCCAACGTCCTGACTTTC
d_call: -; clone_size: many; j_call: TRBJ1-2; v_call: TRBV20-1; cdr3_aa: CSDSAGPTNGYTF; cdr3_nt: TGCAGTGACAGCGCTGGTCCAACTAATGGCTACACCTTC
d_call: TRBD2; clone_size: many; j_call: TRBJ2-7; v_call: TRBV10-3; cdr3_aa: CATSLLAGLYEQYF; cdr3_nt: TGTGCCACTTCACTCTTAGCGGGTCTTTACGAGCAGTACTTC
d_call: TRBD2; clone_size: many; j_call: TRBJ2-1; v_call: TRBV6-5; cdr3_aa: CASSYHLLSGSQSNEQFF; cdr3_nt: TGTGCCAGCAGTTACCACCTTCTGAGCGGGAGTCAATCAAATGAGCAGTTCTTC
d_call: -; clone_size: many; j_call: TRBJ1-1; v_call: TRBV6-6; cdr3_aa: CASSDRDGMNTEAFF; cdr3_nt: TGTGCCAGCAGCGATAGGGACGGAATGAACACTGAAGCTTTCTTT
d_call: TRBD2; clone_size: many; j_call: TRBJ2-1; v_call: TRBV5-1; cdr3_aa: CASSLYLAGARNEQFF; cdr3_nt: TGCGCCAGCAGCTTATACCTAGCGGGAGCTCGCAATGAGCAGTTCTTC
d_call: -; clone_size: few; j_call: TRBJ2-1; v_call: TRBV6-2/TRBV6-3; cdr3_aa: CASSYSLGEQFF; cdr3_nt: TGTGCCAGCAGTTACTCCCTGGGCGAGCAGTTCTTC
d_call: -; clone_size: many; j_call: TRBJ1-1; v_call: TRBV20-1; cdr3_aa: CSASPGQDTEAFF; cdr3_nt: TGCAGTGCTAGTCCGGGGCAGGACACTGAAGCTTTCTTT
d_call: -; clone_size: many; j_call: TRBJ1-3; v_call: TRBV5-5; cdr3_aa: CASSRTDGNTIYF; cdr3_nt: TGTGCCAGCAGCCGGACAGACGGAAACACCATATATTTT
d_call: TRBD1; clone_size: many; j_call: TRBJ2-6; v_call: TRBV6-5; cdr3_aa: CASSSRTGDAHSGANVLTF; cdr3_nt: TGTGCCAGCAGTTCCAGGACAGGGGATGCCCACTCTGGGGCCAACGTCCTGACTTTC
d_call: -; clone_size: many; j_call: TRBJ1-2; v_call: TRBV5-5; cdr3_aa: CASSLGLPSTNYGYTF; cdr3_nt: TGTGCCAGCAGCTTGGGACTGCCCTCTACTAACTATGGCTACACCTTC
d_call: -; clone_size: many; j_call: TRBJ1-5; v_call: TRBV2; cdr3_aa: CASSARDRNNQPQHF; cdr3_nt: TGTGCCAGCAGTGCCAGGGATCGTAACAATCAGCCCCAGCATTTT
d_call: TRBD1; clone_size: many; j_call: TRBJ2-6; v_call: TRBV3-1; cdr3_aa: CASSPGTDHSGANVLTF; cdr3_nt: TGTGCCAGCAGCCCCGGGACAGATCACTCTGGGGCCAACGTCCTGACTTTC
d_call: -; clone_size: many; j_call: TRBJ2-2; v_call: TRBV5-1; cdr3_aa: CASSLTLTNTGELFF; cdr3_nt: TGCGCCAGCAGCTTGACACTAACGAACACCGGGGAGCTGTTTTTT
d_call: TRBD1; clone_size: few; j_call: TRBJ1-2; v_call: TRBV20-1; cdr3_aa: CSARGDSHYGYTF; cdr3_nt: TGCAGTGCTAGGGGGGACAGTCACTATGGCTACACCTTC
d_call: -; clone_size: many; j_call: TRBJ1-1; v_call: TRBV7-9; cdr3_aa: CASSLGGGQGEAFF; cdr3_nt: TGTGCCAGCAGCTTAGGGGGTGGGCAGGGCGAAGCTTTCTTT
d_call: -; clone_size: many; j_call: TRBJ1-1; v_call: TRBV5-1; cdr3_aa: CASSFKGQDTEAFF; cdr3_nt: TGCGCCAGCAGCTTTAAAGGGCAAGACACTGAAGCTTTCTTT
d_call: -; clone_size: many; j_call: TRBJ2-1; v_call: TRBV28; cdr3_aa: CASSLGGGVSNEQFF; cdr3_nt: TGTGCCAGCAGTTTGGGGGGTGGGGTGAGCAATGAGCAGTTCTTC
d_call: -; clone_size: many; j_call: TRBJ2-2; v_call: TRBV12-3/TRBV12-4; cdr3_aa: CASSLARMIWGDLGSANTGELFF; cdr3_nt: TGTGCCAGCAGTTTAGCTAGGATGATATGGGGCGACCTGGGATCCGCGAACACCGGGGAGCTGTTTTTT
d_call: -; clone_size: many; j_call: TRBJ2-7; v_call: TRBV5-4; cdr3_aa: CASSLVGRDEQYF; cdr3_nt: TGTGCCAGCAGCTTGGTCGGCAGGGACGAGCAGTACTTC
d_call: TRBD2; clone_size: few; j_call: TRBJ2-2; v_call: TRBV27; cdr3_aa: CASSSRTSVNTGELFF; cdr3_nt: TGTGCCAGCAGTTCCAGGACTAGCGTAAACACCGGGGAGCTGTTTTTT
d_call: -; clone_size: many; j_call: TRBJ1-1; v_call: TRBV20-1; cdr3_aa: CSASRPRDTEAFF; cdr3_nt: TGCAGTGCTAGCAGACCGAGGGACACTGAAGCTTTCTTT
d_call: -; clone_size: many; j_call: TRBJ2-4; v_call: TRBV14; cdr3_aa: CASSPGGLAKNIQYF; cdr3_nt: TGTGCCAGCAGCCCTGGAGGGCTAGCCAAAAACATTCAGTACTTC
d_call: -; clone_size: many; j_call: TRBJ2-3; v_call: TRBV20-1; cdr3_aa: CSGATDTQYF; cdr3_nt: TGCAGCGGAGCTACAGATACGCAGTATTTT